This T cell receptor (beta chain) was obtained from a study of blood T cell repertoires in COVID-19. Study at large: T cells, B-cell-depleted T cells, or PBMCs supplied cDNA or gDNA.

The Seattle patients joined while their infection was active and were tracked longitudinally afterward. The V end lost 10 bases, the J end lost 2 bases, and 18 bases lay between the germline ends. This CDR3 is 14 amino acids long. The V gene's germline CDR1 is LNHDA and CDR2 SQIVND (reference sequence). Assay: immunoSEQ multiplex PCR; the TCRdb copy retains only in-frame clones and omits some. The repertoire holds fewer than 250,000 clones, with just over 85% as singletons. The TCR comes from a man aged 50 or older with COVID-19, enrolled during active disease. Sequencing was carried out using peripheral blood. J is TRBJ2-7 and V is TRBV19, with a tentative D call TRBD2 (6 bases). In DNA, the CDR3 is TGTGCCATCCAAGGAGGGACGGGAACCTACGAGCAGTACTTC. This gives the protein CAIQGGTGTYEQYF.